Sequencing of this T cell receptor beta chain was carried out in a study of blood T cell repertoires in COVID-19. Study details: Acute and convalescent COVID-19 specimens originated in the United States, Italy and Spain. Nucleic acid was either cDNA or gDNA, and it came from T cells, B-cell-depleted T cells, or PBMCs.

The CDR3 has 12 amino acids. Germline lookup yields CDR1 SGHTA and CDR2 FQGNSA. Trimming removed 3 bases from V and 3 bases from J, with 3 bases in between. Assay: immunoSEQ multiplex PCR; the TCRdb copy retains only in-frame clones and omits some. This table holds nearly 300,000 clones, around 84% found once. This clone appeared a single time. The sample taken for sequencing was peripheral blood. This sequence originates from a human donor with COVID-19, enrolled during active disease. The donor label of this sample is uncertain. The chain couples TRBV7-2 to TRBJ1-5; D remains ambiguous. The CDR3 here is CASSFNNQPQHF. The CDR3 DNA is TGTGCCAGCAGCTTTAACAATCAGCCCCAGCATTTT.